This T cell receptor (beta chain) is from a study of blood T cell repertoires in COVID-19. About the research overall: Samples taken during acute and convalescent COVID-19 were collected in the United States, Italy and Spain.

Germline CDR1 is KGHSH and CDR2 is LQKENI. The V segment lost 3 bases and the J segment 9 bases; nucleotides outside the gene matches: 4. This CDR3 is built from 14 residues. Original data processing: Reference gene primer amplification gave estimated nucleated cell counts. Assay: immunoSEQ multiplex PCR; the TCRdb copy retains only in-frame clones and omits some. V and J calls and clone size follow that table, whereas D and trimming were derived from the DNA. In the table there are 110,000 to 150,000 clones, 76% of which are singletons. The clonotype originates from a man in his 60s with acute or convalescent COVID-19. The chain uses TRBV18 and TRBJ2-1; 11 nucleotides align to TRBD1. Sequenced material: peripheral blood. The CDR3 loop is CASSPGQGGSEQFF. For the CDR3, the DNA is TGTGCCAGCTCACCGGGACAGGGGGGAAGTGAGCAGTTCTTC.